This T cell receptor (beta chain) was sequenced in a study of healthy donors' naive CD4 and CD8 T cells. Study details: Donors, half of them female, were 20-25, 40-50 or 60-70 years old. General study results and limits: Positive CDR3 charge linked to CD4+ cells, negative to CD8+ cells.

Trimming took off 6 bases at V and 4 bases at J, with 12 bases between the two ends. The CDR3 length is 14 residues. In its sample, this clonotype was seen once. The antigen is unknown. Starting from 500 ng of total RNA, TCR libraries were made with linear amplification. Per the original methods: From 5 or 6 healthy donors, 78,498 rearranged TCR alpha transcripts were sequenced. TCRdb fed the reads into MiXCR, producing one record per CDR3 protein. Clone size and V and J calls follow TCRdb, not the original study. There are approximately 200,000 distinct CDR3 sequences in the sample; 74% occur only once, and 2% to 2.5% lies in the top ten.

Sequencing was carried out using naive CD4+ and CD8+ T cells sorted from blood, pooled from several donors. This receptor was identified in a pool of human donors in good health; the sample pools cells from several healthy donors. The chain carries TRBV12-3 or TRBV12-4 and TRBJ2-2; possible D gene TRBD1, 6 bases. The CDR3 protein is CASSTDRPTGELFF. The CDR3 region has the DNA TGTGCCAGCAGCACTGACAGGCCCACCGGGGAGCTGTTTTTT.